The next 31 T cell receptor beta chains were all read from a single sample in a study of cytomegalovirus exposure and HLA in healthy donors. Amplification used 60 Vbeta primers and 13 Jbeta primers. TCRdb's copy holds only in-frame clones and misses some; the assay was immunoSEQ multiplex PCR. The sample shows 65,000 or so clones, 60% to 80% of them seen only once. Sequenced sample: PBMCs. The receptor set was obtained from a girl aged 10 to 17 in good health and CMV-seropositive.

This clone was observed once. The chain combines TRBV29-1 with TRBJ2-1, with 10 bases lining up with TRBD2. V lost 6 bases to trimming and J lost 2 bases; unmatched junction nucleotides: 7. CDR3 size: 15 residues. Germline V gene lookup returns CDR1 SQVTM and CDR2 ANQGSEA. CDR3 sequence: CSVPRTSGAYNEQFF. CDR3 in DNA: TGCAGCGTCCCCCGGACTAGCGGAGCCTACAATGAGCAGTTCTTC.

The chain carries TRBV11-2 and TRBJ1-2; no clear D gene. V gave up 4 bases and J gave up 4 bases, with 10 bases separating them. Germline V gives CDR1 SGHAT, CDR2 FQNNGV. The CDR3 is 13 amino acids. CDR3 in DNA: TGTGCCAGCAGCTGGTCGGGGATCTATGGCTACACCTTC. This translates into CASSWSGIYGYTF.

This chain connects TRBV7-9 to TRBJ1-3, with D perhaps matching TRBD1 (5 bases). This CDR3 is 14 amino acids long. Deletions cut 5 bases from V and 9 bases from J, with 17 bases between. CDR1 and CDR2 from the germline V gene are SEHNR and FQNEAQ (reference sequence). Here the CDR3 DNA reads TGTGCCAGCAGCGTAGGGGCCAAAAGAGCCACCATATATTTT. This encodes CASSVGAKRATIYF.

V and J are TRBV30 and TRBJ1-6; TRBD1 might be the D (5 bases). Trimming left V 3 bases short and J 11 bases short, with 14 bases between. This CDR3 has 13 residues. Germline CDR1 and CDR2: GTSNPN and SVGIG (reference sequence). CDR3 sequence: CAWSGGENAPLHF. The CDR3 region has the DNA TGTGCCTGGAGCGGGGGTGAGAATGCACCCCTCCACTTT.

This clone was picked up one time. For the CDR3, the DNA is TGTGCCACCAGCACGACTAGCGGGAGGATAGCGCAGTACTTC. Translated, it gives CATSTTSGRIAQYF. V is TRBV15 and J is TRBJ2-5, with TRBD2 matching over 13 bases. Germline CDR1 LNHNV, CDR2 YYDKDF (reference sequence). There are 14 residues in the CDR3. With V trimmed by 4 bases and J by 11 bases, 7 bases remained unmatched.

The chain recombines TRBV2 with TRBJ1-5; the match to TRBD1 covers 7 bases. Trimming removed 9 bases from V and 1 base from J; junction bases left unmatched: 3. The CDR3 covers 13 residues. Germline V gene data show CDR1 as SNHLY and CDR2 as FYNNEI. Here the CDR3 reads CASWTGSNQPQHF. CDR3 DNA: TGTGCCAGTTGGACAGGAAGCAATCAGCCCCAGCATTTT.

V usage is TRBV28 and J usage is TRBJ1-5; 9 nucleotides line up with TRBD1. From germline, CDR1 is MDHEN and CDR2 SYDVKM. The CDR3 consists of 15 residues. J gave up 3 bases and V 8 bases, and 8 bases lay outside the gene matches. This CDR3 reads CASCPGTGYNQPQHF. DNA of the CDR3: TGTGCCAGCTGTCCCGGGACAGGGTACAATCAGCCCCAGCATTTT.

This chain links TRBV7-6 with TRBJ2-5; 8 bases fit TRBD2. Germline values: CDR1 SGHVS, CDR2 FNYEAQ. The CDR3 extends over 16 amino acids. V was clipped by 4 bases and J by 4 bases; unmatched bases: 11. CDR3 DNA sequence: TGTGCCAGCAGCTCAAGCGGGGGACATCCGGGAGAGACCCAGTACTTC. Its protein product is CASSSSGGHPGETQYF.

This clone was seen just once. V usage is TRBV7-9 and J usage is TRBJ1-6; no definite D call. The CDR3 extends over 19 amino acids. Trimming shortened V by 3 bases and J by 0 bases, and 18 bases separated the two germline ends. Germline V gene data show CDR1 as SEHNR and CDR2 as FQNEAQ (reference sequence). Here the CDR3 reads CASSLWQAKLSSYNSPLHF. The DNA of the CDR3 is TGTGCCAGCAGCTTGTGGCAGGCTAAACTCAGCTCCTATAATTCACCCCTCCACTTT.

The CDR3 coding sequence is TGTGCCAGCAGCCAAGGGACAGCCTATGGCTACACCTTC. Its protein is CASSQGTAYGYTF. The chain is built from TRBV2 and TRBJ1-2; 7 nucleotides align to TRBD1. Germline assignment: CDR1 SNHLY and CDR2 FYNNEI. J gave up 4 bases and V 6 bases, and 5 bases lay outside the gene matches. This CDR3 is 13 amino acids long.

This rearrangement joins TRBV28 to TRBJ1-2; D unresolved. The CDR3 length is 12 residues. The germline V and J ends were trimmed by 5 bases and 4 bases, with 8 bases remaining between them. Germline V gene sequence: CDR1 MDHEN, CDR2 SYDVKM. The DNA of the CDR3 is TGTGCCAGCAGTACTCGTATCTATGGCTACACCTTC. Encoded protein: CASSTRIYGYTF.

This clone was recorded a few times. J is TRBJ1-6 and V is TRBV2, with D perhaps TRBD1 (6 bases). Germline V gene lookup returns CDR1 SNHLY and CDR2 FYNNEI. Trimming shortened V by 5 bases and J by 7 bases, and 18 bases separated the two germline ends. The CDR3 totals 16 residues. Here the CDR3 reads CASSILGPRGNSPLHF. The DNA of the CDR3 is TGTGCCAGCAGTATACTCGGGCCCAGGGGAAATTCACCCCTCCACTTT.

This chain joins TRBV20-1 and TRBJ2-2; D is ambiguous. CDR3 length: 10 residues. The V gene lost 6 bases and the J gene lost 5 bases, with 4 bases spanning the gap. CDR1 and CDR2 from the germline V gene are DFQATT and SNEGSKA (reference sequence). The CDR3 nucleotides read TGCAGTGCACTTACCGGGGAGCTGTTTTTT. Its protein is CSALTGELFF.

The rearrangement joins TRBV7-2 to TRBJ2-5; TRBD2 matches 8 bases. Germline trimming cut 5 bases from V and 5 bases from J; bases unmatched to any gene: 10. Germline V gene sequence: CDR1 SGHTA, CDR2 FQGNSA. The CDR3 length is 15 residues. The CDR3 nucleotides are TGTGCCAGCAGCCCCGCGGGAGGAGGTGCGGAGACCCAGTACTTC. Translated, it gives CASSPAGGGAETQYF. Full variable domain (remainder filled in from reference TRBV7-2 and TRBJ2-5): GAGVSQSPSNKVTEKGKDVELRCDPISGHTALYWYRQSLGQGLEFLIYFQGNSAPDKSGLPSDRFSAERTGGSVSTLTIQRTQQEDSAVYLCASSPAGGGAETQYFGPGTRLLVL.

The genes are TRBV7-9 and TRBJ2-7; D not certain. V was trimmed by 5 bases and J by 3 bases, leaving 17 bases between them. The V gene's germline CDR1 is SEHNR and CDR2 FQNEAQ (reference sequence). CDR3 size: 15 residues. The CDR3 region is CASSGVDRNYYEQYF. CDR3 DNA: TGTGCCAGCAGCGGAGTAGATAGGAACTACTACGAGCAGTACTTC.

The chain links TRBV30 to TRBJ2-7; the D gene is possibly TRBD2 (5 bases). Germline CDR1 is GTSNPN and CDR2 is SVGIG (reference sequence). The CDR3 runs to 14 residues. Trimming took 3 bases from V and 0 from J, leaving 12 bases between them. The CDR3, as DNA: TGTGCCTGGAGGCAAGCGGAGTTCTCCTACGAGCAGTACTTC. Translating gives CAWRQAEFSYEQYF.

The genes are TRBV27 and TRBJ2-7, with a tentative D call TRBD1 (5 bases). Trimming left V 6 bases short and J 3 bases short, with 6 bases between. Germline loops: CDR1 MNHEY, CDR2 SMNVEV (reference sequence). CDR3 length: 11 residues. CDR3 sequence (DNA): TGTGCCAGCAGGGACAACTACGAGCAGTACTTC. Translating gives CASRDNYEQYF.

The V and J genes are TRBV7-2 and TRBJ1-4; 8 bases fit TRBD1. Per germline, CDR1 SGHTA and CDR2 FQGNSA. Germline trimming cut 6 bases from V and 0 bases from J; bases unmatched to any gene: 15. The CDR3 spans 19 residues. For the CDR3, the DNA is TGTGCCAGCAGGCTTCAGGCCGGGACAGGAGCCGCAACTAATGAAAAACTGTTTTTT. It yields the protein CASRLQAGTGAATNEKLFF.

The V gene is TRBV2, the J gene TRBJ1-2; 7 nucleotides agree with TRBD1. The CDR3 has 13 residues. CDR1 is SNHLY and CDR2 is FYNNEI in the germline V gene. J gave up 4 bases and V 5 bases, and 4 bases lay outside the gene matches. CDR3 DNA: TGTGCCAGCAGTTTAGGGGGCGGCTATGGCTACACCTTC. Protein: CASSLGGGYGYTF.

The rearrangement uses TRBV7-8 and TRBJ2-5; 11 bases are a match to TRBD2. There are 16 residues in the CDR3. Germline V gene data show CDR1 as SGHVS and CDR2 as FQNEAQ. After removal of 3 bases from V and 5 bases from J, the junction contained 8 bases not matched to a gene. For the CDR3, the DNA is TGTGCCAGCAGCTTTTTTAGCGGGGGGGCGGTGGAGACCCAGTACTTC. It codes for CASSFFSGGAVETQYF.

The rearrangement uses TRBV9 and TRBJ2-7; 11 bases agree with TRBD1. Germline trimming cut 0 bases from V and 6 bases from J; bases unmatched to any gene: 5. CDR3 size: 15 residues. Germline V gene sequence: CDR1 SGDLS, CDR2 YYNGEE. This CDR3 reads CASSVGTGGPSEQYF. In nucleotides, the CDR3 is TGTGCCAGCAGCGTAGGGACAGGGGGCCCAAGCGAGCAGTACTTC.

V gene TRBV4-1 combines with J gene TRBJ1-4; no firm D call. This CDR3 has 15 amino acids. The germline V gene encodes CDR1 MGHRA and CDR2 YSYEKL. Trimming cost V 0 bases and J 6 bases, with 11 bases left between them. The CDR3 coding sequence is TGCGCCAGCAGCCAAGAGGTGGGAGGATATGAAAAACTGTTTTTT. Amino acid sequence: CASSQEVGGYEKLFF.

The chain uses TRBV19 and TRBJ2-7; D unresolved. This CDR3 region has 15 residues. V was pared by 4 bases and J by 0 bases, with 13 bases between. Germline CDR1 reads LNHDA; CDR2 reads SQIVND (reference sequence). The CDR3 loop is CASSTDSQSSYEQYF. CDR3 nucleotides: TGTGCCAGTAGTACCGACTCTCAAAGCTCCTACGAGCAGTACTTC.

DNA for the CDR3: TGCGCCAGCAGCCGACCGGGACAGGGGATCTCCTACGAGCAGTACTTC. It translates to CASSRPGQGISYEQYF. The rearrangement joins TRBV4-1 to TRBJ2-7, with TRBD1 identical over 10 bases. V was pared by 4 bases and J by 0 bases, with 6 bases of the junction left unmatched. The V gene's germline CDR1 is MGHRA and CDR2 YSYEKL. The CDR3 length is 16 residues.

This clone showed up just a few times. The junction departs from germline at one end; a sequencing error may be responsible. Written as DNA, the CDR3 is TGTGCCAGCAGCACGGGACTAGCTAACGAAAAACTGTTTTTT. Translating gives CASSTGLANEKLFF. V gene TRBV7-9 combines with J gene TRBJ1-4; D is possibly TRBD1 (5 bases). Germline V lookup: CDR1 SEHNR, CDR2 FQNEAQ (reference sequence). The CDR3 contains 14 residues.

This chain's CDR3 is CASVLFQGYNEQFF. In DNA, the CDR3 is TGTGCCAGCGTCCTTTTCCAGGGTTACAATGAGCAGTTCTTC. J is TRBJ2-1 and V is TRBV14; tentative D call: TRBD1 (5 bases). The germline gives CDR1 SGHDN, CDR2 FVKESK. This CDR3 has 14 residues. Trimming removed 8 bases at V and 4 bases at J, with 15 bases between.

The chain joins TRBV28 to TRBJ2-7; D is perhaps TRBD2 (5 bases). Trimming pared 11 bases from V and 3 bases from J, leaving 14 bases between. Germline V CDR1 and CDR2: MDHEN, SYDVKM. The CDR3 extends over 12 amino acids. CDR3 DNA sequence: TGTGCCGGCTTAGACGGGAACTACGAGCAGTACTTC. Protein: CAGLDGNYEQYF.

This sequence joins TRBV29-1 and TRBJ1-1, with D perhaps matching TRBD1 (5 bases). V lost 6 bases to trimming and J lost 11 bases, with 19 bases between them. Germline V gene lookup returns CDR1 SQVTM and CDR2 ANQGSEA. The CDR3 totals 12 residues. The CDR3 here is CSVKGRAGIAFF. The CDR3 region has the DNA TGCAGCGTCAAAGGCAGGGCGGGGATCGCTTTCTTT.

This clone has just a few counts. CDR3 residues: CASSILTGTEAFF. As DNA, the CDR3 is TGTGCCAGTAGTATCCTGACAGGGACTGAAGCTTTCTTT. V is TRBV19 and J is TRBJ1-1; TRBD1 agrees at 7 bases. Looked up from germline, CDR1 is LNHDA and CDR2 is SQIVND (reference sequence). V was clipped by 3 bases and J by 5 bases; unmatched bases: 3. The CDR3 totals 13 residues.

This clone was seen a single time. This sequence joins TRBV30 and TRBJ2-7; perhaps TRBD2 as D (7 bases). Germline loops: CDR1 GTSNPN, CDR2 SVGIG (reference sequence). CDR3 size: 14 residues. Trimming took 2 bases from V and 0 from J, leaving 11 bases between them. The CDR3 bases are TGTGCCTGGAGTCGGGGGGCAAACTCCTACGAGCAGTACTTC. This encodes CAWSRGANSYEQYF. Full variable domain (rest looked up from reference TRBV30 and TRBJ2-7): SQTIHQWPATLVQPVGSPLSLECTVEGTSNPNLYWYRQAAGRGLQLLFYSVGIGQISSEVPQNLSASRPQDRQFILSSKKLLLSDSGFYLCAWSRGANSYEQYFGPGTRLTVT.

This clone was recorded a few times. The chain couples TRBV19 to TRBJ1-3, with D unresolved. The CDR3 is 14 residues long. The germline V and J ends were trimmed by 7 bases and 2 bases, with 12 bases remaining between them. Germline lookup yields CDR1 LNHDA and CDR2 SQIVND (reference sequence). The CDR3 sequence: CASTARQAGNTIYF. The CDR3 coding sequence is TGTGCCAGTACGGCCCGGCAGGCTGGAAACACCATATATTTT. The whole variable domain, remainder taken from reference TRBV19 and TRBJ1-3, is DGGITQSPKYLFRKEGQNVTLSCEQNLNHDAMYWYRQDPGQGLRLIYYSQIVNDFQKGDIAEGYSVSREKKESFPLTVTSAQKNPTAFYLCASTARQAGNTIYFGEGSWLTVV.